This TCR beta chain was sequenced during a study of a mutant IDH1 vaccine in newly diagnosed glioma. Turning to the study itself: Patients received vaccination from 4-6 weeks after radiotherapy alone, or with temozolomide cycles.

Data came from immunoSEQ multiplex PCR; TCRdb stores just in-frame clones and leaves some out. The data show 41,000 or so clones, under 80% seen once. The time point was: week 23, last vaccination. All doses held 300 ug of mutant IDH1 20-mer peptide, with topical imiquimod. As for this clone: The antigen is unknown.

This clonotype was obtained from a woman aged 40 to 55 with glioma. Some clones in this sample may be carry-over from other donors' samples. The sample in question was PBMCs, obtained from a glioma patient whose treatment included an IDH1 peptide vaccine.

DNA of the CDR3: TGCGCCAGCAGTCATTGGACTAGCGGGGAACAAGAGACCCAGTACTTC. Amino acid sequence: CASSHWTSGEQETQYF. V usage is TRBV23-1 and J usage is TRBJ2-5, with 12 bases identical to TRBD2. TRBV23-1 has ORF status, its function being uncertain. J gave up 2 bases and V 3 bases, and 4 bases lay outside the gene matches. This CDR3 region has 16 residues.